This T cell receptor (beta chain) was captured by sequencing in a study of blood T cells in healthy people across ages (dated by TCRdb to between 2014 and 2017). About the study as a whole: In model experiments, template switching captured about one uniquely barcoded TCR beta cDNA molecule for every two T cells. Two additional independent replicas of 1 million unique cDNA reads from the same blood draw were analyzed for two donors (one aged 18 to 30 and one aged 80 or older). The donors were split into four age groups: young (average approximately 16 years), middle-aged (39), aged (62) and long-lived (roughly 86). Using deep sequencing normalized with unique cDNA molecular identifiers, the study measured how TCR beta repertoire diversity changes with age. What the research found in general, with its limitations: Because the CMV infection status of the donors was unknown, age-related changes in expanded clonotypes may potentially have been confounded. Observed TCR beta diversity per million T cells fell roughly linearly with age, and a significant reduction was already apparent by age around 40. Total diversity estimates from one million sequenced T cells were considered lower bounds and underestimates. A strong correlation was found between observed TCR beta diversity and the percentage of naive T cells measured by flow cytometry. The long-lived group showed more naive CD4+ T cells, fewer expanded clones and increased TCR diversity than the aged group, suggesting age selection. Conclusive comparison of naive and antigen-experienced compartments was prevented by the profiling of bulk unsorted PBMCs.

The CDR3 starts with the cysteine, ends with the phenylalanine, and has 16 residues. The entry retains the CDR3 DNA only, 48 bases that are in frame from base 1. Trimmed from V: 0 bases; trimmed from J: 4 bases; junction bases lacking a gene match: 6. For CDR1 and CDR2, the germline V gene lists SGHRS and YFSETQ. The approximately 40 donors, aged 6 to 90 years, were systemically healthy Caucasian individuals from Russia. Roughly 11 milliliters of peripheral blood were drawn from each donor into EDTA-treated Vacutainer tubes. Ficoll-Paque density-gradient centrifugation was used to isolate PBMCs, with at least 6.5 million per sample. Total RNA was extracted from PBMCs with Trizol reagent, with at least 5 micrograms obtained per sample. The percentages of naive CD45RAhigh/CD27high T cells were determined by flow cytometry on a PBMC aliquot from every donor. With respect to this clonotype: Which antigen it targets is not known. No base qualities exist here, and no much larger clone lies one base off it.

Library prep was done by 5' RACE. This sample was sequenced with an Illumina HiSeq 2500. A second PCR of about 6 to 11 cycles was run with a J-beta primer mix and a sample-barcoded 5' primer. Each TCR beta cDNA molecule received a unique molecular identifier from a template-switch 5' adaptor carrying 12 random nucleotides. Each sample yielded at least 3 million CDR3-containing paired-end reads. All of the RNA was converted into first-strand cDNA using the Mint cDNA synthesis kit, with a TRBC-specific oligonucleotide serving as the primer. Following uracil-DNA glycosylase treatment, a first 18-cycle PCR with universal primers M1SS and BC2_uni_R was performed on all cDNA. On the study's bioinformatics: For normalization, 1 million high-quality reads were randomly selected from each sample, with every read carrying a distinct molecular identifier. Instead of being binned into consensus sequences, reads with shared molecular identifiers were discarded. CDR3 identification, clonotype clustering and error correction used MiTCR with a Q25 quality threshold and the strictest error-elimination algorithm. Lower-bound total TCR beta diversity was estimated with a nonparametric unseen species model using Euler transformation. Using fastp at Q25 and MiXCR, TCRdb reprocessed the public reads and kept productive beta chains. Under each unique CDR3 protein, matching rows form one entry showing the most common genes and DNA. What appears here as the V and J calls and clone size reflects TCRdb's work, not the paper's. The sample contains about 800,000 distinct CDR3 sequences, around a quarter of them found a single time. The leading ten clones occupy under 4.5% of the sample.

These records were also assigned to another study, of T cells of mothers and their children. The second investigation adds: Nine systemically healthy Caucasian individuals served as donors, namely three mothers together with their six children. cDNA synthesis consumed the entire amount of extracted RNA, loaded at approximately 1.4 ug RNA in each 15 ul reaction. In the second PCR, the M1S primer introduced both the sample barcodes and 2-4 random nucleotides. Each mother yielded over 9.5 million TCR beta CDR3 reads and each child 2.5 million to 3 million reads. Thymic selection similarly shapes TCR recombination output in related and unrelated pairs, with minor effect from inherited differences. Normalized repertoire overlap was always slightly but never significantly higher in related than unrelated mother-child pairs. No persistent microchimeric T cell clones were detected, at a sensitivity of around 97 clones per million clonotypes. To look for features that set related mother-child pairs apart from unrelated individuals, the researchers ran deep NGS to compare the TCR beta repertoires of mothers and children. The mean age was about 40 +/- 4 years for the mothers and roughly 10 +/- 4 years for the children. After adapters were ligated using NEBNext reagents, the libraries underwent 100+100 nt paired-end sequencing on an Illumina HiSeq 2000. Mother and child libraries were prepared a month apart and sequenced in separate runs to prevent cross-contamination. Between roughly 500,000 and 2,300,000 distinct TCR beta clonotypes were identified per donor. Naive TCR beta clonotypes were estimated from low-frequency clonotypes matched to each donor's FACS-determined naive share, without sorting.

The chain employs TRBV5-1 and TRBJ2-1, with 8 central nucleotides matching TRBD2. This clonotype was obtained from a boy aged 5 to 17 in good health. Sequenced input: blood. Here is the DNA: TGCGCCAGCAGCTTGGACGGGAGGGCCCCGTACAATGAGCAGTTCTTC. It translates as CASSLDGRAPYNEQFF.